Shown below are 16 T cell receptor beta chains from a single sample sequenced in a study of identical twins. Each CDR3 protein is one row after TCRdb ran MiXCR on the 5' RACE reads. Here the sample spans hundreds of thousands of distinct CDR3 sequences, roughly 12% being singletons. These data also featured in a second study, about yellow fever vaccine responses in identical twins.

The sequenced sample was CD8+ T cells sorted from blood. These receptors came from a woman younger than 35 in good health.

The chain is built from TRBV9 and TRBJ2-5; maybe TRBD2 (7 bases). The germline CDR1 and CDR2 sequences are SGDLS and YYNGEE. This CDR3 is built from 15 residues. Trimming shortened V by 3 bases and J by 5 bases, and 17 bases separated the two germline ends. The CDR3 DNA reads TGTGCCAGCAGCGCGGAGGGGGGGCCGGTGGAGACCCAGTACTTC. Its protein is CASSAEGGPVETQYF.

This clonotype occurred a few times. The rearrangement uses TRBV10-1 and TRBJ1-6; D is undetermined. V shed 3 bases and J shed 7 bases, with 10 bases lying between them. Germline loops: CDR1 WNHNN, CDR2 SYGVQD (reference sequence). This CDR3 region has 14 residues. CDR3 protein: CASSEREENSPLHF. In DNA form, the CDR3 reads TGCGCCAGCAGTGAACGGGAAGAGAATTCACCCCTCCACTTT.

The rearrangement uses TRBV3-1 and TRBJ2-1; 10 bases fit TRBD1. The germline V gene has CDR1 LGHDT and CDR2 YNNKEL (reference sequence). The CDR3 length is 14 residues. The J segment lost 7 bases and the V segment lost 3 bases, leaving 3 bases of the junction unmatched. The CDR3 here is CASSQGQGINEQFF. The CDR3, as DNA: TGTGCCAGCAGCCAGGGACAGGGGATAAATGAGCAGTTCTTC.

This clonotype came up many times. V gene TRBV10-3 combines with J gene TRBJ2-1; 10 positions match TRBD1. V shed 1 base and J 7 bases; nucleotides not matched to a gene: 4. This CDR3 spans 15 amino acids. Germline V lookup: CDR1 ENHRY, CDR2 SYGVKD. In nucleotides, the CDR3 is TGTGCCATCAGTGAGTGGGACAGGGGTCAGAATGAGCAGTTCTTC. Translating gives CAISEWDRGQNEQFF.

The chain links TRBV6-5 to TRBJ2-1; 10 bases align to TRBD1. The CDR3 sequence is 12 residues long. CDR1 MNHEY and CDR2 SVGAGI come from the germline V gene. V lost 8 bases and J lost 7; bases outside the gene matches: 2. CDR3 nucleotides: TGTGCCAGCGGGACAGGGGTTAATGAGCAGTTCTTC. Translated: CASGTGVNEQFF.

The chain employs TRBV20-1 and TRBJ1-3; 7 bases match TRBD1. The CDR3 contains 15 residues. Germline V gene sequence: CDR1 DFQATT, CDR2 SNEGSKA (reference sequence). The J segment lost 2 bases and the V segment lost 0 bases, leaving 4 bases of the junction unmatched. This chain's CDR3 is CSAREGRGTGNTIYF. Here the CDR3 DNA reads TGCAGTGCTAGAGAGGGCAGGGGGACTGGAAACACCATATATTTT.

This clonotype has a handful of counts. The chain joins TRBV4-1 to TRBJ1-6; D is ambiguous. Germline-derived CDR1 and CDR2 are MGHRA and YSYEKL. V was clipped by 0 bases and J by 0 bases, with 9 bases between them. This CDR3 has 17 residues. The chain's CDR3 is CASSQDRRSSYNSPLHF. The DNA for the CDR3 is TGCGCCAGCAGCCAAGATAGGCGAAGCTCCTATAATTCACCCCTCCACTTT.

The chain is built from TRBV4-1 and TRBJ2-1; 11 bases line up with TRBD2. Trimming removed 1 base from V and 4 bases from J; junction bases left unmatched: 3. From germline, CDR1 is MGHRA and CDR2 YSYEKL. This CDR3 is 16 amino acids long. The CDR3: CASSQVGTSGYNEQFF. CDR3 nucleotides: TGCGCCAGCAGCCAAGTTGGGACTAGCGGTTACAATGAGCAGTTCTTC.

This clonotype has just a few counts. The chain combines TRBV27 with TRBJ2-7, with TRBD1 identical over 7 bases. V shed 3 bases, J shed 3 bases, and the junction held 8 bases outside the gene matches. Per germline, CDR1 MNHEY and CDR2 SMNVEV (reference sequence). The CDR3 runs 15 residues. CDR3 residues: CASSLGQGVFYEQYF. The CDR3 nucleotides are TGTGCCAGCAGTTTGGGGCAGGGGGTTTTCTACGAGCAGTACTTC.

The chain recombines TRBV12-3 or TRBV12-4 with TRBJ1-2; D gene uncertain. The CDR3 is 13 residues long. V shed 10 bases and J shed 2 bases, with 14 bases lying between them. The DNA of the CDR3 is TGTGCCATCAACCAACAGAACAACTATGGCTACACCTTC. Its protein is CAINQQNNYGYTF.

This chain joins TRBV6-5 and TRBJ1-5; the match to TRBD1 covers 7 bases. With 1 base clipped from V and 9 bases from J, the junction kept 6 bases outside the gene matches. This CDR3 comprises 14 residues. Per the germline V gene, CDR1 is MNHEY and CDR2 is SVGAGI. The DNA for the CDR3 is TGTGCCAGCAGTTACTTTTGGACAGGTGGGCCCCAGCATTTT. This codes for CASSYFWTGGPQHF.

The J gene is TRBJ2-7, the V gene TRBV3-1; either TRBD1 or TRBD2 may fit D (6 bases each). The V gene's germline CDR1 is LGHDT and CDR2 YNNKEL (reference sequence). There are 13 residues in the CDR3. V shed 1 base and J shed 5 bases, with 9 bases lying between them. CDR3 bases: TGTGCCAGCAGCCAAGCAGGGGAGGACGAGCAGTACTTC. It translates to CASSQAGEDEQYF.

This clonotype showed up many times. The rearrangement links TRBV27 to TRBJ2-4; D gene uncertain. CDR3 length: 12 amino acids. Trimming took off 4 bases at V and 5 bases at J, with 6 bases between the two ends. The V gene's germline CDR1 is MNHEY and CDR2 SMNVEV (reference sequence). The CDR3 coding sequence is TGTGCCAGCAGTTGGCCCCAAAACATTCAGTACTTC. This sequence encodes CASSWPQNIQYF.

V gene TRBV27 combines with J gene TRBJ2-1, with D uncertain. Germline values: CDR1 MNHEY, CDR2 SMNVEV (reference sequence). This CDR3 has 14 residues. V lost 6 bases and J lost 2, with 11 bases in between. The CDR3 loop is CASRDGSPYNEQFF. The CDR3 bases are TGTGCCAGCAGAGACGGAAGTCCCTACAATGAGCAGTTCTTC.

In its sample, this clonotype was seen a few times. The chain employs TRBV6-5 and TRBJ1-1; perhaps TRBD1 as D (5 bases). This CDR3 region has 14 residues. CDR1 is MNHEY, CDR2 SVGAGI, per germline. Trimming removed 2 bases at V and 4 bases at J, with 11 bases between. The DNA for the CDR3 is TGTGCCAGCAGTTACGGGACCTTGGGCACTGAAGCTTTCTTT. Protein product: CASSYGTLGTEAFF.

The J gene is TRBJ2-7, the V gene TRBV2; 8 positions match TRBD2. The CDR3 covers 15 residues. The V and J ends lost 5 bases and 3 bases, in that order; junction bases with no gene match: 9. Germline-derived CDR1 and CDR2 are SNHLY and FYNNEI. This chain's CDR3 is CASSTTSGAYYEQYF. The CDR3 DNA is TGTGCCAGCAGTACCACTAGCGGAGCCTACTACGAGCAGTACTTC.